A single sample gave rise to the 2 T cell receptor beta chains below, sequenced in a study of human T cells and chemical hapten exposure. MiXCR was run by TCRdb on the RACE reads, yielding one entry per CDR3 protein. The profile shows 150,000 to 200,000 distinct CDR3 sequences, under 35% of them singletons. The time point: pre-sensitization, week 0. Noted treatment: therapeutic diphenylcyclopropenone sensitization with weekly scalp DPC. The material sequenced was whole blood, taken in connection with sensitization to the hapten diphenylcyclopropenone (DPC). The receptor source for this set is a woman in her 30s with alopecia areata. Some clones in this sample may be carry-over from other donors' samples.

The V gene is TRBV6-5, the J gene TRBJ1-2; D not resolved. The CDR3 loop spans 12 amino acids. Germline-derived CDR1 and CDR2 are MNHEY and SVGAGI. Trimming cost V 6 bases and J 2 bases, with 7 bases left between them. The CDR3 region is CASSPTNYGYTF. CDR3 coding DNA: TGTGCCAGCAGCCCCACCAACTATGGCTACACCTTC.

This clonotype came up a few times. V is TRBV29-1 and J is TRBJ1-1; D call uncertain. V was shortened by 8 bases and J by 4 bases, with 17 bases between the two germline ends. Per the germline V gene, CDR1 is SQVTM and CDR2 is ANQGSEA. This CDR3 spans 13 amino acids. The DNA of the CDR3 is TGCAGCCTCACCCGGTTGGAGGGCACTGAAGCTTTCTTT. Amino acids: CSLTRLEGTEAFF.